Listed here is a single TCR beta chain. Its target is unknown. The record originates from a study of T cells in localized non-small cell lung cancer. Assay used: immunoSEQ multiplex PCR; TCRdb lists only in-frame clones, some missing. The table shows roughly 2,700 clones, with around 36% occurring only once. CDR3 length: 15 amino acids. V gave up 4 bases and J gave up 5 bases, with 12 bases separating them. Germline V lookup: CDR1 SGHNT, CDR2 YENEEA. Notes on the study in general: One tumor region alone was sequenced, and heterogeneity therefore remains possible. Detection in adjacent lung was observed for a median approximately 52 of the top 100 tumor clones.

This clonotype originated in a man between 40 and 70 years old with stage II lung adenocarcinoma. V is TRBV11-3 and J is TRBJ1-6, with unresolved D. The sequencing here drew on lung tumor tissue, taken before any cancer treatment. The CDR3 region has the DNA TGTGCCAGCAGCTCAACTGGACGTAATAATTCACCCCTCCACTTT. It encodes CASSSTGRNNSPLHF.